Listed below are T cell receptor beta chains from one sample, sequenced in a study of blood T cell repertoires in COVID-19. TCRdb's copy holds only in-frame clones and misses some; the assay was immunoSEQ multiplex PCR. The repertoire includes 200,000 to 250,000 clones, 80% to 85% of them detected once, and around 3.1% sits in the top ten. The sample consisted of peripheral blood. The receptors shown here come from a woman aged 25-40 years who had recovered from COVID-19. CDR3s leave out the opening cysteine and the closing phenylalanine or tryptophan. The D gene is left open where the match is weak. A row's size may be missing; if present it is once, few, many or a size class.

v_call clone_size d_call cdr3_aa
TRBV5-1 . . ASSFRDSEETQY
TRBV11-2 . . ASSFDYNTEAF
TRBV5-1 few . ASSIVRGSTDTQY
TRBV28 . . ASSLPRNSYEQY
TRBV7-9 . TRBD2 ASSLVLAGNNEQF
TRBV27 . . ASSLSLRGYTEAF
TRBV6-4 . . ASSGEQGSTEAF
TRBV7-6 . TRBD2 ASGPTSGTDTQY
TRBV27 . . ASSEGLTSGNEQF
TRBV13 . . ASSLGGGGYIDKNIQY
TRBV5-6 . . ASSLVRQAEHEQY
TRBV12-3/TRBV12-4 . . ASIPTTTDTQY
TRBV7-2 . . ASSLMGQGLAF
TRBV29-1 few TRBD1 SVDVAGGDEQF
TRBV20-1 . . SVQGNQPQH
TRBV6-5 . . ASRPGHLSNQPQH
TRBV6-5 . TRBD1 ASSLTGPYEETQY
TRBV11-1 . . ASSLGYGAPYEQY
TRBV6-4 . . ASSRTGRETQY
TRBV7-3 . . ASSNGHNNEQF
TRBV10-3 . TRBD2 AIRDYDGNEQF
TRBV10-1 . TRBD1 ARGTGAYEQY
TRBV10-3 few TRBD2 AINSGRAQTGELF
TRBV4-1 . . ASSQDRGGGYT
TRBV2 . . ASMRGETQY
TRBV28 . TRBD1 ASSSTGAPLHNEQF
TRBV6-6 few . ASSLTAVMNTEAF
TRBV9 many TRBD2 ASSVGTSGYEQY